The next 24 T cell receptor beta chains were all read from a single sample in a study of blood T cell repertoires in COVID-19. Assay used: immunoSEQ multiplex PCR; TCRdb lists only in-frame clones, some missing. The data show roughly 450,000 clones, with about nine tenths seen just once and 0.6% held by the top ten. Material for sequencing was PBMCs or T cells enriched from blood (not recorded which). The receptor set was obtained from a man aged 18 to 30 who had recovered from COVID-19.

This chain connects TRBV10-2 to TRBJ2-3, with TRBD1 as a possible D gene (6 bases). CDR3 length: 14 amino acids. Germline CDR1 and CDR2: WSHSY and SAAADI. Deletions cut 7 bases from V and 3 bases from J, with 14 bases between. This chain's CDR3 is CASNSGTTTDTQYF. The CDR3 DNA reads as TGCGCCAGCAATTCCGGGACAACGACAGATACGCAGTATTTT.

The V and J genes are TRBV7-9 and TRBJ1-1; TRBD1 might be the D (6 bases). This CDR3 is built from 16 residues. Germline loops: CDR1 SEHNR, CDR2 FQNEAQ (reference sequence). V dropped 7 bases and J dropped 5 bases, with 23 bases sitting between them. The CDR3 spells CASTPWDNGELTEAFF. The CDR3 DNA reads TGTGCCAGCACCCCCTGGGACAACGGGGAGTTAACTGAAGCTTTCTTT.

The chain carries TRBV20-1 and TRBJ1-5; weak D call: TRBD1 (5 bases). V lost 3 bases, J lost 4 bases, and 13 bases lay in between. The germline V gene encodes CDR1 DFQATT and CDR2 SNEGSKA (reference sequence). The CDR3 length is 14 residues. This CDR3 is CSASWSGTNQPQHF. The CDR3 DNA reads as TGCAGTGCTAGTTGGTCCGGGACTAATCAGCCCCAGCATTTT.

CDR3 sequence reads: CASSLRWPGTGEGNQPQHF. In DNA form, the CDR3 reads TGTGCCAGCAGCTTAAGGTGGCCCGGGACAGGGGAGGGAAATCAGCCCCAGCATTTT. V usage is TRBV7-8 and J usage is TRBJ1-5; 10 nucleotides align to TRBD1. The CDR3 contains 19 residues. Germline V lookup: CDR1 SGHVS, CDR2 FQNEAQ. V trimming: 2 bases; J trimming: 4 bases; junction bases outside the gene matches: 14.

The chain combines TRBV10-3 with TRBJ1-3, with D unclear. Trimming took off 2 bases at V and 0 bases at J, with 11 bases between the two ends. Germline CDR1 is ENHRY and CDR2 is SYGVKD. CDR3 length: 16 residues. CDR3 nucleotides: TGTGCCATCAGTGAGGACCGACGGAGCTCTGGAAACACCATATATTTT. Protein: CAISEDRRSSGNTIYF.

The table lists this clone with a few counts. The chain is built from TRBV7-3 and TRBJ2-2; D ambiguous. CDR3 length: 16 amino acids. Germline V gives CDR1 SGHTA, CDR2 FQGTGA. V was cut by 3 bases and J by 0 bases, with 11 bases left in between. The CDR3 sequence: CASSLNPDSNTGELFF. In nucleotides, the CDR3 is TGTGCCAGCAGCTTGAATCCAGACTCGAACACCGGGGAGCTGTTTTTT. The complete variable domain, with remaining parts taken from reference TRBV7-3 and TRBJ2-2, reads GAGVSQTPSNKVTEKGKYVELRCDPISGHTALYWYRQSLGQGPEFLIYFQGTGAADDSGLPNDRFFAVRPEGSVSTLKIQRTERGDSAVYLCASSLNPDSNTGELFFGEGSRLTVL.

The chain uses TRBV9 and TRBJ1-3; no firm D call. Trimming removed 0 bases from V and 2 bases from J, with 12 bases in between. The germline V gene has CDR1 SGDLS and CDR2 YYNGEE. This CDR3 has 16 residues. The CDR3 region has the DNA TGTGCCAGCAGCGTAGTTCAAGGAGGGCCTGGAAACACCATATATTTT. It is translated as CASSVVQGGPGNTIYF.

V is TRBV11-3 and J is TRBJ1-4; D ambiguous. The germline V gene encodes CDR1 SGHNT and CDR2 YENEEA. The CDR3 runs 15 residues. Deletions cut 0 bases from V and 7 bases from J, with 12 bases between. For the CDR3, the DNA is TGTGCCAGCAGCTTAGATTCCGCCGTGAGTGAAAAACTGTTTTTT. This gives the protein CASSLDSAVSEKLFF.

The CDR3 region is CASRTAIAGRELFF. CDR3 bases: TGCGCCAGCAGGACGGCTATAGCGGGAAGGGAGCTGTTTTTT. The chain links TRBV5-1 to TRBJ2-2; 8 nucleotides line up with TRBD2. This CDR3 has 14 residues. The germline gives CDR1 SGHRS, CDR2 YFSETQ. The ends lost 5 bases at V and 9 bases at J; junction bases unmatched: 9.

The V gene is TRBV5-6, the J gene TRBJ1-2; D is uncertain. Trimming took off 0 bases at V and 0 bases at J, with 6 bases between the two ends. Germline CDR1 and CDR2: SGHDT and YYEEEE. The CDR3 has 14 amino acids. CDR3 nucleotide sequence: TGTGCCAGCAGCTTGGAATCAGCTAACTATGGCTACACCTTC. Its translation: CASSLESANYGYTF.

V usage is TRBV13 and J usage is TRBJ1-1; D not resolved. With 2 bases removed from V and 1 base from J, the gap between germline ends came to 11 bases. Looked up from germline, CDR1 is PRHDT and CDR2 is FYEKMQ (reference sequence). The CDR3 has 15 amino acids. The CDR3 loop is CASSLISRGNTEAFF. DNA of the CDR3: TGTGCCAGCAGCTTAATTTCCCGGGGGAACACTGAAGCTTTCTTT.

This clone was detected a few times. The chain uses TRBV10-3 and TRBJ1-2; 7 bases map to TRBD1. The trim removed 5 bases at V and 6 bases at J, leaving 9 bases unmatched. The CDR3 contains 14 residues. Germline V gives CDR1 ENHRY, CDR2 SYGVKD. The CDR3 nucleotides are TGTGCCATCAGTATGGACACAGGGGTGGATGGCTACACCTTC. Protein sequence: CAISMDTGVDGYTF.

This clone has just a few counts. V is TRBV19 and J is TRBJ2-7, with 12 bases lining up with TRBD1. There are 17 residues in the CDR3. The V segment lost 5 bases and the J segment 3 bases; nucleotides outside the gene matches: 11. Germline CDR1 LNHDA, CDR2 SQIVND (reference sequence). The CDR3: CASSPSGDRGPNYEQYF. Written as DNA, the CDR3 is TGTGCCAGTAGTCCAAGCGGGGACAGGGGGCCCAACTACGAGCAGTACTTC.

With regard to this clone: This sample also contains other DNA sequences that code for the same CDR3. This rearrangement joins TRBV7-9 to TRBJ1-4; 7 positions match TRBD1. This CDR3 has 14 residues. Germline CDR1 SEHNR, CDR2 FQNEAQ (reference sequence). V shed 1 base, J shed 6 bases, and the junction held 2 bases outside the gene matches. In nucleotides, the CDR3 is TGTGCCAGCAGCTTAGGACAGGGTTATGAAAAACTGTTTTTT. Amino acids: CASSLGQGYEKLFF.

This chain joins TRBV7-2 and TRBJ1-2; D ambiguous. Germline values: CDR1 SGHTA, CDR2 FQGNSA. Trimming left V 5 bases short and J 4 bases short, with 8 bases between. The CDR3 length is 12 residues. CDR3 DNA sequence: TGTGCCAGCAGCCACCCGGGCTATGGCTACACCTTC. Translating it yields CASSHPGYGYTF. Supplemented by reference TRBV7-2 and TRBJ1-2, the full variable domain reads GAGVSQSPSNKVTEKGKDVELRCDPISGHTALYWYRQSLGQGLEFLIYFQGNSAPDKSGLPSDRFSAERTGGSVSTLTIQRTQQEDSAVYLCASSHPGYGYTFGSGTRLTVV.

This clone has only a few counts. The chain joins TRBV3-1 (or the pseudogene TRBV3-2) to TRBJ1-6; D is perhaps TRBD1 (5 bases). Germline CDR1 is LGHDT and CDR2 is YNNKEL (reference sequence). Trimming stripped 8 bases from V and 7 bases from J, with 12 bases between. The length of the CDR3 is 13 residues. CDR3 sequence reads: CASSRDLNSPLHF. The CDR3 DNA reads as TGTGCCAGCTCCAGGGATCTAAATTCACCCCTCCACTTT.

This clone turned up a few times. The CDR3 DNA is TGTGCCAGCAGTCAGGGGCGGAACACTGAAGCTTTCTTT. This sequence encodes CASSQGRNTEAFF. The chain combines TRBV6-5 with TRBJ1-1, with D possibly TRBD1 on 6 matching bases. This CDR3 is 13 amino acids long. Germline V gives CDR1 MNHEY, CDR2 SVGAGI. V was shortened by 5 bases and J by 1 base, with 8 bases between the two germline ends.

The V call is TRBV29-1, the J call TRBJ2-3, with TRBD2 identical over 11 bases. CDR3 size: 14 residues. The germline gives CDR1 SQVTM, CDR2 ANQGSEA. The CDR3 sequence: CSVQTSGTLDTQYF. The CDR3 DNA sequence: TGCAGTGTACAGACTAGCGGGACATTAGATACGCAGTATTTT.

This rearrangement joins TRBV5-5 to TRBJ1-5, with 7 bases fitting TRBD1. There are 15 residues in the CDR3. V was pared by 4 bases and J by 4 bases, with 8 bases of the junction left unmatched. The germline gives CDR1 SGHKS, CDR2 YYEKEE (reference sequence). The CDR3 region has the DNA TGTGCCAGCAGCGCTGACAGGGTAGAGAATCAGCCCCAGCATTTT. It specifies CASSADRVENQPQHF.

The V and J genes are TRBV3-1 (or the pseudogene TRBV3-2) and TRBJ2-1; TRBD2 agrees at 13 bases. J was trimmed by 9 bases and V by 1 base; bases with no gene match: 9. This CDR3 region has 17 residues. Per the germline V gene, CDR1 is LGHDT and CDR2 is YNNKEL (reference sequence). CDR3 sequence (DNA): TGTGCCAGCAGCCAAGGGGGGAAGGGACTAGCGGGACGTGAGCAGTTCTTC. Translating it yields CASSQGGKGLAGREQFF.

The chain has TRBV5-1 and TRBJ2-1; TRBD2 might be the D (5 bases). Per germline, CDR1 SGHRS and CDR2 YFSETQ. CDR3 length equals 15 residues. Trimming took 5 bases from V and 3 from J, leaving 15 bases between them. CDR3 protein: CASSRLAESYNEQFF. The CDR3 region has the DNA TGCGCCAGCAGTCGGCTAGCAGAGAGCTACAATGAGCAGTTCTTC.

The sample holds one count of this clone. This chain uses TRBV7-2 with TRBJ1-2; weak D call: TRBD1 (5 bases). Per the germline V gene, CDR1 is SGHTA and CDR2 is FQGNSA. The CDR3 extends over 18 amino acids. Trimming cost V 1 base and J 4 bases, with 22 bases left between them. The CDR3 reads CASSLGGLQGFFSYGYTF. CDR3 DNA: TGTGCCAGCAGCTTAGGTGGCCTGCAGGGATTTTTCTCCTATGGCTACACCTTC. The full variable domain, with the rest looked up from reference TRBV7-2 and TRBJ1-2, is GAGVSQSPSNKVTEKGKDVELRCDPISGHTALYWYRQSLGQGLEFLIYFQGNSAPDKSGLPSDRFSAERTGGSVSTLTIQRTQQEDSAVYLCASSLGGLQGFFSYGYTFGSGTRLTVV.

The sample holds one count of this clone. V and J are TRBV29-1 and TRBJ2-2, with 9 bases identical to TRBD1. V lost 3 bases, J lost 6 bases, and 2 bases stayed unmatched. Per the germline V gene, CDR1 is SQVTM and CDR2 is ANQGSEA. This CDR3 comprises 13 residues. The DNA for the CDR3 is TGCAGCGTTGAGACAGGGGGGCCCGGGGAGCTGTTTTTT. Its translation: CSVETGGPGELFF.

The J gene is TRBJ1-1, the V gene TRBV5-5, with D maybe TRBD1 (6 bases). In germline, CDR1 is SGHKS, CDR2 YYEKEE (reference sequence). The CDR3 is 15 amino acids. V shed 4 bases and J shed 5 bases, with 18 bases lying between them. This chain's CDR3 is CASSKRGARGTEAFF. CDR3 DNA: TGTGCCAGCAGCAAACGGGGCGCCAGGGGAACTGAAGCTTTCTTT. Together with reference TRBV5-5 and TRBJ1-1, the CDR3 gives the full variable domain: DAGVTQSPTHLIKTRGQQVTLRCSPISGHKSVSWYQQVLGQGPQFIFQYYEKEERGRGNFPDRFSARQFPNYSSELNVNALLLGDSALYLCASSKRGARGTEAFFGQGTRLTVV.